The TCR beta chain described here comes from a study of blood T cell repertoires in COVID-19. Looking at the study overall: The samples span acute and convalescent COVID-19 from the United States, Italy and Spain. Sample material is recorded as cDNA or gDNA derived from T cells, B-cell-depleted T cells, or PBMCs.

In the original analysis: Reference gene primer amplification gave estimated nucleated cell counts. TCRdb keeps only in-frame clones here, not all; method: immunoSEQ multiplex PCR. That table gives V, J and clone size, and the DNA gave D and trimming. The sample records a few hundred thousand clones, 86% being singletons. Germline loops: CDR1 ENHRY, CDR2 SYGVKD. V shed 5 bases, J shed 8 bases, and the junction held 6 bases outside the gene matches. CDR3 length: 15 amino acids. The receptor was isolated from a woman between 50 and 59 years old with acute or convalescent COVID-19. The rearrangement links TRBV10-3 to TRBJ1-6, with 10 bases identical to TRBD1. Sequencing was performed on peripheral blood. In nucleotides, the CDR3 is TGTGCCATCAGTCTGCGGGACAGGGGTGATTCACCCCTCCACTTT. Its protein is CAISLRDRGDSPLHF.